A selection of T cell receptor beta chains follows, all from one sample in a study of blood T cell repertoires in COVID-19. Clones were sequenced by immunoSEQ multiplex PCR, and TCRdb holds only the in-frame ones, with some missing. The sample has under 200,000 clones, 89% seen once; the top ten hold more than 0.75%. The sequencing sample was made of PBMCs or T cells enriched from blood (not recorded which). Source of these receptors: a woman between 18 and 29 years old who had recovered from COVID-19. CDR3s leave out the opening cysteine and the closing phenylalanine or tryptophan. Size tells how often a clone was seen (once, few, many) or the class of an expanded clone, and some rows leave it out.

TRBV5-4 - ASSLSGVGFDEKLF
TRBV6-4 - ASSLTAGGIDEQF
TRBV6-1 - ASSVAGGPYNEQF
TRBV28 - ASSLRGADTEAF
TRBV5-6 - ASSNGPHQEATQY
TRBV28 once ASSLGEGRGLYEQY
TRBV28 - ASRAEAEQY
TRBV3-1/TRBV3-2 - ASSQYLAGLVTGELF
TRBV9 - ASSVQLAGYNEQF
TRBV7-9 - ASSPLGLRQY
TRBV12-3/TRBV12-4 - ASRAPGDTEAF
TRBV18 - ASSRPGQFKDTQY
TRBV28 - ASSIAGVAKNIQY
TRBV7-9 - ASRLRQGGENGYT
TRBV10-3 - AAQLAGADTQY
TRBV11-3 - ASSLGGGYRQF
TRBV6-1 - ASSEERGGASGNTIY
TRBV4-1 few ASSQDRAPLH
TRBV20-1 - SAEAPRKLF
TRBV12-5 once ASGGAGDQPQH
TRBV5-5 - ASRIRLWDSFTDTQY
TRBV25-1 - ASTAGRSYNSPLH
TRBV5-1 - ASMGREYNEQF
TRBV2 once ASSATLARPSYEQY
TRBV19 - ASSSPTGAYEQY
TRBV28 - ASSLSGRPMF
TRBV15 once ATSREGSWETQY
TRBV5-4 - ASSSTSSLAGELF
TRBV1 - TSSQEGGPACQPQH
TRBV5-1 - ASSPSGTGSETQY
TRBV19 - ASRPQVAGGSNEQF
TRBV5-8 - ASSFRDRGLGYT
TRBV2 once ARTSPHNEQF
TRBV2 - ASSLEYSPLH
TRBV28 - ASTDRGRGYT
TRBV19 - ASSNRDWSYEQY
TRBV5-4 - ASSPERTGDEQF
TRBV30 few AWSHRGVGIREQF
TRBV6-1 once ASSETPSRGQDQPQH
TRBV2 - ASSVGQGISNEQF
TRBV7-9 - ASSLFTGKSSYEQY
TRBV27 once ASSPDFSNQPQH
TRBV4-3 - ASSRRGAGPSTDTQY
TRBV7-9 - ASSSSGTGGSYEQY
TRBV9 - ASSVGGILDNEQF
TRBV18 - ASSPSQAGGLNEQF
TRBV5-6 - ASIRLGGGPAEQY
TRBV20-1 - SASQGEGYT